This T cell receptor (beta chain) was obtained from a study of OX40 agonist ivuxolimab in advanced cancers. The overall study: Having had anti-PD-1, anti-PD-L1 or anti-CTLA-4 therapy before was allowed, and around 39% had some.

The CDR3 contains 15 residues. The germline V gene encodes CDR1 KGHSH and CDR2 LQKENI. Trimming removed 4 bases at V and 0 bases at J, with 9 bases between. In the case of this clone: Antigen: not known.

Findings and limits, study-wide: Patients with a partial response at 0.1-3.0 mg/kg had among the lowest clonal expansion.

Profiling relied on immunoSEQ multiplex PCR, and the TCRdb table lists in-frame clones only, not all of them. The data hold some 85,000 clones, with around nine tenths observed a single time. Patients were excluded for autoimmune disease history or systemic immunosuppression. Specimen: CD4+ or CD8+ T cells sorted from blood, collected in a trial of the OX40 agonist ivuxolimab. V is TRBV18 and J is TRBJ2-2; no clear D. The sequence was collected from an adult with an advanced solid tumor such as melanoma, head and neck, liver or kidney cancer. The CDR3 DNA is TGTGCCAGCTCACTATCTAGGGCGAACACCGGGGAGCTGTTTTTT. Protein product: CASSLSRANTGELFF.